The rows below give T cell receptor beta chains drawn from one sample of a study of shared clonotypes between healthy human individuals. Data came from immunoSEQ multiplex PCR; TCRdb stores just in-frame clones and leaves some out. The sample yields about 460,000 clones, over 60% seen once. Specimen: PBMCs. These receptors were obtained from a woman between 40 and 55 years old in good health. Some clones in this sample may be carry-over from other donors' samples. Each CDR3 is given without its conserved first and last residue. A D gene is named only where the DNA matches it firmly. Clone size, where shown, is once, few, many, or a class for clones that have expanded.

>TRBV7-8|TRBJ2-7|TRBD1|few
ASSLNRGPYEQY
>TRBV28|TRBJ2-5|.|once
ASSGAGVGQETQY
>TRBV5-8|TRBJ1-5|.|.
ASSLETNQPQH
>TRBV4-1|TRBJ2-5|.|many
ASSRGANPETQY
>TRBV5-4|TRBJ2-3|TRBD2|.
ASSALAGGTDTQY
>TRBV18|TRBJ2-7|.|.
ASSGTFGGYEQY
>TRBV18|TRBJ1-5|.|.
ASSPAAGNNQPQH
>TRBV6-6|TRBJ2-5|.|.
ASQGTTQETQY
>TRBV18|TRBJ1-3|TRBD1|.
ASSPTGVSGNTIY
>TRBV11-2|TRBJ1-2|.|.
ASSLAIGANYGYT
>TRBV6-9|TRBJ2-2|.|many
ASRSGTDTGELF
>TRBV5-1|TRBJ2-6|.|.
ASSPQGYGANVLT
>TRBV18|TRBJ2-1|.|.
ASSPGPGYNEQF
>TRBV28|TRBJ2-1|.|.
ASSFLSPYNEQF
>TRBV29-1|TRBJ2-7|.|few
SVVLYRSSSYEQY
>TRBV28|TRBJ1-2|TRBD1|.
ASRTDRGGDYGYT
>TRBV4-1|TRBJ2-1|TRBD1|.
ASSRAGTAYNEQF
>TRBV4-1|TRBJ2-2|.|.
ASSQPFTGRRNTGELF